The following is a TCR beta chain sequence with its context. Its antigen remains unknown. The data stem from a study of OX40 agonist ivuxolimab in advanced cancers. At the level of the study: Patients were infused with ivuxolimab every 2 weeks at 0.01 to 10 mg/kg. Patients enrolled in dose escalation were diagnosed with hepatocellular carcinoma, melanoma, renal cell or head and neck cancer.

The study's findings and limits: Researchers report that CD8+ T cells had, on average, more expanded clones than CD4+.

Sequenced by immunoSEQ multiplex PCR; TCRdb stores in-frame clones only, minus some. Of approximately 49,000 clones in the sample, roughly 84% were seen once. A history of autoimmune disease or systemic immunosuppression excluded patients. Germline lookup yields CDR1 KGHSH and CDR2 LQKENI. J was trimmed by 6 bases and V by 0 bases; bases with no gene match: 5. This CDR3 contains 15 residues. The receptor comes from an adult with an advanced solid tumor such as melanoma, head and neck, liver or kidney cancer. The chain carries TRBV18 and TRBJ2-1, with TRBD2 matching 7 bases. Sequenced here: CD4+ or CD8+ T cells sorted from blood, sampled in a trial of the OX40 agonist ivuxolimab. DNA of the CDR3: TGTGCCAGCTCACCACCGGGGGGGAGAACCAATGAGCAGTTCTTC. This encodes CASSPPGGRTNEQFF.